Below, 26 T cell receptor beta chains from the same sample are listed, as sequenced in a study of T cells in tuberculosis. Time point given: new active TB diagnosis, blood taken before or within 7 days of starting treatment. Clones were read by immunoSEQ multiplex PCR, and TCRdb kept only the in-frame ones, dropping some. The table has about 30,000 clones, roughly nine tenths seen once. This material consisted of PBMCs, taken at tuberculosis diagnosis. These receptors all stem from an adult with tuberculosis.

The chain carries TRBV14 and TRBJ2-1; 8 nucleotides match TRBD2. The CDR3 contains 17 residues. V lost 0 bases and J lost 4; bases outside the gene matches: 8. The germline V gene encodes CDR1 SGHDN and CDR2 FVKESK. The CDR3 loop is CASSQDAGRDPYNEQFF. CDR3 sequence (DNA): TGTGCCAGCAGCCAAGATGCCGGGAGGGATCCTTACAATGAGCAGTTCTTC.

The rearrangement links TRBV6-4 to TRBJ2-5, with D perhaps matching TRBD2 (5 bases). Per the germline V gene, CDR1 is MRHNA and CDR2 is SNTAGT. The ends were cut back, 8 bases at V and 2 bases at J, with 9 bases in the middle. This CDR3 spans 12 amino acids. For the CDR3, the DNA is TGTGCCAGCCCGGAGGAGCAAGAGACCCAGTACTTC. Translating gives CASPEEQETQYF.

The V gene is TRBV10-3, the J gene TRBJ1-6, with 9 bases aligning to TRBD1. Trimming at V came to 5 bases and at J to 2 bases, leaving 7 bases not matched to a gene. The CDR3 has 17 residues. Germline values: CDR1 ENHRY, CDR2 SYGVKD. This CDR3 reads CAISTGTGQPYNSPLHF. CDR3 DNA: TGTGCCATCAGTACCGGGACAGGGCAACCCTATAATTCACCCCTCCACTTT.

This sequence joins TRBV19 and TRBJ2-1; TRBD1 is a possible D gene (5 bases). V was clipped by 10 bases and J by 7 bases, with 23 bases between them. Germline CDR1 is LNHDA and CDR2 is SQIVND (reference sequence). This CDR3 has 15 amino acids. DNA for the CDR3: TGTGCCACCTCCAGGCAGGGCCTCCTGGGGAATGAGCAGTTCTTC. It encodes CATSRQGLLGNEQFF.

The gene calls are TRBV27 and TRBJ1-2, with TRBD1 identical over 8 bases. The CDR3 length is 17 residues. The V gene end was trimmed by 5 bases and the J gene end by 3 bases; junction bases not matched to a gene: 14. Germline CDR1 is MNHEY and CDR2 is SMNVEV (reference sequence). For the CDR3, the DNA is TGTGCCAGCAGTCCACTACACGCGACAGGGGCGCACTATGGCTACACCTTC. The encoded protein is CASSPLHATGAHYGYTF.

The rearrangement uses TRBV28 and TRBJ2-6, with a tentative D call TRBD2 (6 bases). CDR1 is MDHEN, CDR2 SYDVKM, per germline. The V end was cut by 3 bases, the J end by 0 bases, with 6 bases between. CDR3 length: 15 amino acids. CDR3 in amino acids: CASSLGGSGANVLTF. The CDR3 nucleotides are TGTGCCAGCAGTTTGGGAGGCTCTGGGGCCAACGTCCTGACTTTC.

The chain has TRBV9 and TRBJ1-1, with D unresolved. Deletions cut 0 bases from V and 1 base from J, with 7 bases between. The CDR3 sequence is 14 residues long. Germline values: CDR1 SGDLS, CDR2 YYNGEE. CDR3 sequence: CASSVGPSNTEAFF. CDR3 sequence (DNA): TGTGCCAGCAGCGTAGGTCCGTCGAACACTGAAGCTTTCTTT.

This chain links TRBV2 with TRBJ2-1, with 8 bases aligning to TRBD1. Unmatched junction bases numbered 10, after V lost 10 bases and J lost 8 bases. In germline, CDR1 is SNHLY, CDR2 FYNNEI. The CDR3 has 13 amino acids. This chain's CDR3 is CAIRDRSDHEQFF. Written as DNA, the CDR3 is TGTGCCATCCGGGACAGGTCTGATCATGAGCAGTTCTTC.

The chain carries TRBV6-6 and TRBJ1-5, with 8 bases aligning to TRBD1. Unmatched junction bases numbered 9, after V lost 5 bases and J lost 6 bases. This CDR3 spans 15 amino acids. The germline gives CDR1 MNHNY, CDR2 SVGAGI (reference sequence). The DNA for the CDR3 is TGTGCCAGCAGTAAAGAGGGACAGGTGGTTCAGCCCCAGCATTTT. Protein sequence: CASSKEGQVVQPQHF.

This clone was recorded a few times. The genes are TRBV30 and TRBJ1-5; D ambiguous. Trimming took off 3 bases at V and 1 base at J, with 16 bases between the two ends. The CDR3 length is 16 residues. Germline V gene data show CDR1 as GTSNPN and CDR2 as SVGIG (reference sequence). The CDR3 loop reads CAWSDRVRGSNQPQHF. DNA for the CDR3: TGTGCCTGGAGCGATCGGGTAAGAGGGAGCAATCAGCCCCAGCATTTT. The variable domain in full, with the rest retrieved from reference TRBV30 and TRBJ1-5, is SQTIHQWPATLVQPVGSPLSLECTVEGTSNPNLYWYRQAAGRGLQLLFYSVGIGQISSEVPQNLSASRPQDRQFILSSKKLLLSDSGFYLCAWSDRVRGSNQPQHFGDGTRLSIL.

This sequence joins TRBV6-5 and TRBJ2-5, with TRBD1 matching over 9 bases. This CDR3 is built from 16 residues. The junction had 7 bases not matched to a gene; V was cut back by 0 bases and J by 5 bases. Looked up from germline, CDR1 is MNHEY and CDR2 is SVGAGI. The CDR3 here is CASSYSWTGEGETQYF. In DNA form, the CDR3 reads TGTGCCAGCAGTTACTCGTGGACAGGGGAGGGGGAGACCCAGTACTTC.

Notes on this clone: This specimen includes other DNA sequences encoding the same CDR3. This rearrangement joins TRBV9 to TRBJ2-5; 7 nucleotides agree with TRBD1. The CDR3 loop spans 14 amino acids. Germline CDR1 SGDLS, CDR2 YYNGEE. The V segment lost 4 bases and the J segment 5 bases; nucleotides outside the gene matches: 8. The CDR3 bases are TGTGCCAGCAGCCCCCGACAGGGCCGGGAGACCCAGTACTTC. It translates to CASSPRQGRETQYF.

This sequence joins TRBV2 and TRBJ2-7; 9 nucleotides match TRBD2. V lost 0 bases and J lost 1; bases outside the gene matches: 1. Germline CDR1 is SNHLY and CDR2 is FYNNEI. This CDR3 has 15 residues. As DNA, the CDR3 is TGTGCCAGCAGTGAAGCAAGCGGGGGGTCCTACGAGCAGTACTTC. Translated: CASSEASGGSYEQYF.

The chain joins TRBV5-6 to TRBJ1-1; 9 nucleotides align to TRBD1. The V segment lost 2 bases and the J segment 7 bases; nucleotides outside the gene matches: 6. Germline V CDR1 and CDR2: SGHDT, YYEEEE. This CDR3 has 14 residues. CDR3 DNA: TGTGCCAGCAGCTTCCGGGACAGGGAAGTTGAAGCTTTCTTT. Translating gives CASSFRDREVEAFF.

The genes are TRBV2 and TRBJ2-5; a weak D match, TRBD1 (8 bases). The V and J ends lost 6 bases and 2 bases respectively, with 19 bases between them. CDR3 length: 16 amino acids. Looked up from germline, CDR1 is SNHLY and CDR2 is FYNNEI. Here the CDR3 DNA reads TGTGCCAGCAGCGGGGGGACAGGAGGTGGTCAAGAGACCCAGTACTTC. Its protein is CASSGGTGGGQETQYF.

The rearrangement joins TRBV28 to TRBJ1-1; D unresolved. Deletions cut 6 bases from V and 1 base from J, with 9 bases between. From germline, CDR1 is MDHEN and CDR2 SYDVKM. The CDR3 has 13 residues. The CDR3 reads CASRPTRNTEAFF. The CDR3 bases are TGTGCCAGCAGGCCGACACGGAACACTGAAGCTTTCTTT.

This chain links TRBV2 with TRBJ2-7, with TRBD2 matching over 7 bases. The CDR3 spans 14 residues. CDR1 is SNHLY, CDR2 FYNNEI, per germline. After removal of 3 bases from V and 3 bases from J, the junction contained 5 bases not matched to a gene. The CDR3 reads CASSDPAGSYEQYF. CDR3 coding DNA: TGTGCCAGCAGTGACCCAGCGGGGAGCTACGAGCAGTACTTC.

J is TRBJ2-7 and V is TRBV4-1, with D perhaps matching TRBD1 (6 bases). CDR1 and CDR2 from the germline V gene are MGHRA and YSYEKL. V was cut by 5 bases and J by 0 bases, with 14 bases left in between. The CDR3 loop spans 15 amino acids. CDR3 nucleotide sequence: TGCGCCAGCAGCTATCTCGGGACATACTCCTACGAGCAGTACTTC. It yields the protein CASSYLGTYSYEQYF.

CDR3 coding DNA: TGTGCCAGCAGCTTAGGATTCCGGGAGGCAGAGACCCAGTACTTC. This gives the protein CASSLGFREAETQYF. This chain connects TRBV11-2 to TRBJ2-5, with 7 bases aligning to TRBD2. The germline V gene encodes CDR1 SGHAT and CDR2 FQNNGV. CDR3 length: 15 amino acids. Germline trimming cut 1 base from V and 4 bases from J; bases unmatched to any gene: 6.

The chain has TRBV2 and TRBJ2-7, with D maybe TRBD2 (6 bases). Trimming left V 4 bases short and J 6 bases short, with 13 bases between. The V gene's germline CDR1 is SNHLY and CDR2 FYNNEI. This CDR3 has 13 amino acids. The CDR3 DNA reads TGTGCCAGCAGTGTATCGGGAGAGAGCGAGCAGTACTTC. As protein: CASSVSGESEQYF. The variable domain in full, with the rest retrieved from reference TRBV2 and TRBJ2-7, is EPEVTQTPSHQVTQMGQEVILRCVPISNHLYFYWYRQILGQKVEFLVSFYNNEISEKSEIFDDQFSVERPDGSNFTLKIRSTKLEDSAMYFCASSVSGESEQYFGPGTRLTVT.

The rearrangement links TRBV4-2 to TRBJ2-2; D is possibly TRBD1 (6 bases). CDR3 size: 18 residues. The germline CDR1 and CDR2 sequences are LGHNA and YNFKEQ. Trimming removed 0 bases from V and 5 bases from J, with 19 bases in between. Here the CDR3 DNA reads TGTGCCAGCAGCCAAGAAGTCTCCTTACAGGGCGGTACCGGGGAGCTGTTTTTT. It encodes CASSQEVSLQGGTGELFF.

The CDR3 DNA sequence: TGTGCCAGCAGCGGACTAGCGACCTACGAGCAGTACTTC. Translating it yields CASSGLATYEQYF. The chain couples TRBV9 to TRBJ2-7; 8 positions agree with TRBD2. This CDR3 region has 13 residues. V lost 3 bases to trimming and J lost 2 bases; unmatched junction nucleotides: 1. Germline CDR1 is SGDLS and CDR2 is YYNGEE. Full variable domain (outside the CDR3, taken from reference TRBV9 and TRBJ2-7): DSGVTQTPKHLITATGQRVTLRCSPRSGDLSVYWYQQSLDQGLQFLIQYYNGEERAKGNILERFSAQQFPDLHSELNLSSLELGDSALYFCASSGLATYEQYFGPGTRLTVT.

The chain employs TRBV18 and TRBJ2-3; 13 positions agree with TRBD2. J lost 0 bases, V lost 3 bases, and 6 bases had no gene match. The CDR3 covers 18 residues. Germline V lookup: CDR1 KGHSH, CDR2 LQKENI. CDR3 nucleotide sequence: TGTGCCAGCTCACCCCTAGTGACTAGCGGGAGGAGCACAGATACGCAGTATTTT. Translating gives CASSPLVTSGRSTDTQYF.

The CDR3 region has the DNA TGTGCCAGCTCACCAATCGCGGGAGAGACCCAGTACTTC. The encoded protein is CASSPIAGETQYF. The V and J genes are TRBV18 and TRBJ2-5, with D maybe TRBD2 (5 bases). Germline V gene lookup returns CDR1 KGHSH and CDR2 LQKENI. The CDR3 is 13 residues long. V gave up 2 bases and J gave up 4 bases, with 8 bases separating them.

The V gene is TRBV5-5, the J gene TRBJ2-7, with 9 bases fitting TRBD1. V lost 5 bases, J lost 1 base, and 7 bases stayed unmatched. This CDR3 region has 15 residues. Germline lookup yields CDR1 SGHKS and CDR2 YYEKEE (reference sequence). CDR3 in amino acids: CASSSGTGFSYEQYF. CDR3 in DNA: TGTGCCAGCAGTTCCGGGACAGGGTTTTCCTACGAGCAGTACTTC.

V is TRBV5-8 and J is TRBJ2-3, with 8 bases aligning to TRBD1. In germline, CDR1 is SGHTS, CDR2 YDEGEE. The trim removed 4 bases at V and 2 bases at J, leaving 6 bases unmatched. CDR3 size: 15 residues. The CDR3 spells CASSQGQGFTDTQYF. CDR3 DNA: TGTGCCAGCAGCCAAGGACAGGGCTTCACAGATACGCAGTATTTT.